Described below is a single T cell receptor (beta chain) sequence and its context. Its antigen remains undetermined. No per-base quality is available; no much larger clone lies one base away. Enrolling through a virtual design, the prospective study's participants ranged in age from roughly 18 to 100 years and lived across around 25 United States geographic areas. In the prospective study, cohorts were assigned on the basis of participant-reported clinical history obtained from a screening survey and a study questionnaire. Recovered participants in ImmuneRACE Cohort 3 were defined as having two consecutive negative NP/OP PCR tests, clearance from a healthcare professional, or resolution of symptoms. In the prospective study, whole blood, serum and a nasopharyngeal or oropharyngeal swab were collected from each participant by mobile phlebotomists. Additional blood draws and questionnaires over a 2-month period could optionally be provided by prospective study participants. Blood samples from the prospective study were shipped frozen or at room temperature prior to DNA extraction.

Its CDR3 holds 14 amino acids, cysteine through phenylalanine. CDR3 DNA only is kept here, 42 bases in frame from base 1. V lost 5 bases and J lost 4 bases; the stretch between them is 14 bases long. As encoded in the germline V gene (reference sequence), CDR1 is LNHDA while CDR2 is SQIVND. The sample comes from a study of blood T cell repertoires in COVID-19 (dated by TCRdb to between 2020 and 2021). Some background on the complete study: The collaborator samples originated in the United States, Italy and Spain and spanned the acute and convalescent phases of COVID-19. Samples came from the ongoing ImmuneRACE study (first 160 participants) plus 1,254 subjects from 6 global collaborators. Nearly every sample came with metadata listing a de-identified subject ID, COVID-19 status, age in years and sex. The prospective study material was composed of cDNA or gDNA derived from T cells, B-cell-depleted T cells, or PBMCs. The repertoires were made available in a free public database intended to serve as a resource for research on the immune response to SARS-CoV-2. The dataset comprised deeply sampled blood TCRbeta repertoires from subjects exposed to, actively infected with, or recovered from COVID-19. Where available, HLA class I and class II types were obtained from metadata supplied by the sample provider rather than from assay-based typing.

General study outcomes and caveats: Clinical and demographic metadata were provided uncurated, with the amount varying by source and participant.

The immunoSEQ Assay, a bias-controlled multiplex PCR, was used to amplify TCRbeta CDR3 regions from genomic DNA. The authors' pipeline ran thus. Within the assay, amplification of reference gene primers was used to estimate how many nucleated cells each sample contained. Sequence reads were collapsed and filtered to measure the absolute abundance of every unique TCRbeta CDR3 rearrangement. For each sample, productive Simpson clonality was calculated by taking the square root of Simpson's diversity index across productive rearrangements. Held by TCRdb, this immuneACCESS table contains in-frame sequences only and omits some clones. Under half of the omission traces to an unresolved V gene where checked; the cause of the rest is unknown. V and J calls and clone size come straight from that table; D and trimming were deduced from the DNA. A total of fewer than 300,000 clones appear in this sample, 70% to 90% of them only once. The top ten clones comprise 3.5% to 4.5% of the sample.

The chain employs TRBV19 and TRBJ1-2, and perhaps TRBD1 as D gene, on 5 matching bases. What was sequenced was PBMCs or T cells enriched from blood (not recorded which). This TCR was recovered from a woman aged 25 to 39 who had recovered from COVID-19. Here is the DNA: TGTGCCAGTAGTTCAGGGATGGCTAGCTATGGCTACACCTTC. This sequence encodes CASSSGMASYGYTF.